The 8 T cell receptor beta chains reported below all come from one sample, sequenced in a study of cytotoxic CD8 clonotypes in ibrutinib-treated CLL. The repertoire was sequenced with immunoSEQ multiplex PCR; TCRdb's copy has only in-frame clones and lacks some. The table shows fewer than 50,000 clones, with approximately 74% occurring only once. The specimen comprised PBMCs, sampled after 12 months of ibrutinib treatment. The receptors here all came from a human donor with chronic lymphocytic leukemia.

This clone was detected once. The chain combines TRBV28 with TRBJ2-7; TRBD1 agrees at 9 bases. Looked up from germline, CDR1 is MDHEN and CDR2 is SYDVKM. The CDR3 consists of 14 residues. V gave up 8 bases and J gave up 7 bases; unmatched junction bases: 12. The CDR3 spells CASQPGQGIREQYF. CDR3 coding DNA: TGTGCCAGCCAGCCGGGACAGGGTATTCGAGAGCAGTACTTC.

The chain combines TRBV6-5 with TRBJ2-7; the match to TRBD2 covers 7 bases. Germline assignment: CDR1 MNHEY and CDR2 SVGAGI. The CDR3 covers 13 residues. V lost 6 bases and J lost 4; bases outside the gene matches: 6. The CDR3 DNA reads as TGTGCCAGCAGGGCTAGCGGTGGGTACGAGCAGTACTTC. Protein sequence: CASRASGGYEQYF.

The V gene is TRBV7-9, the J gene TRBJ2-1, with 13 bases identical to TRBD2. With 2 bases clipped from V and 7 bases from J, the junction kept 8 bases outside the gene matches. The CDR3 runs to 17 residues. Germline CDR1 SEHNR, CDR2 FQNEAQ (reference sequence). The CDR3 coding sequence is TGTGCCAGCAGCTTATTGTTAAGACTAGCGGGAGGAAATGAGCAGTTCTTC. Translation gives CASSLLLRLAGGNEQFF. The full variable domain, in which reference TRBV7-9 and TRBJ2-1 provide the parts outside the CDR3, is DTGVSQNPRHKITKRGQNVTFRCDPISEHNRLYWYRQTLGQGPEFLTYFQNEAQLEKSRLLSDRFSAERPKGSFSTLEIQRTEQGDSAMYLCASSLLLRLAGGNEQFFGPGTRLTVL.

The chain uses TRBV30 and TRBJ1-1, with a weak D call TRBD1 (6 bases). V lost 1 base and J lost 4, with 13 bases in between. This CDR3 has 14 residues. Germline V CDR1 and CDR2: GTSNPN, SVGIG (reference sequence). The CDR3 protein is CAWSAWGPTTEAFF. The DNA of the CDR3 is TGTGCCTGGAGTGCGTGGGGGCCTACCACTGAAGCTTTCTTT.

This clone turned up a few times. CDR3 protein: CASSMWGLSGYTF. The CDR3 region has the DNA TGTGCCAGTAGTATGTGGGGTTTAAGTGGCTACACCTTC. The J gene is TRBJ1-2, the V gene TRBV19; no clear D gene. Germline V gene sequence: CDR1 LNHDA, CDR2 SQIVND (reference sequence). The CDR3 has 13 residues. Trimming pared 3 bases from V and 7 bases from J, leaving 12 bases between.

The gene calls are TRBV19 and TRBJ2-3; no firm D call. Germline values: CDR1 LNHDA, CDR2 SQIVND (reference sequence). The CDR3 totals 13 residues. V was shortened by 8 bases and J by 0 bases, with 9 bases between the two germline ends. The CDR3 loop reads CASSYTSTDTQYF. The CDR3 region has the DNA TGTGCCAGTTCCTATACTAGCACAGATACGCAGTATTTT.

The chain uses TRBV19 and TRBJ2-2; 12 bases agree with TRBD2. The CDR3 has 16 amino acids. Germline V gene sequence: CDR1 LNHDA, CDR2 SQIVND (reference sequence). J lost 5 bases, V lost 2 bases, and 3 bases had no gene match. As DNA, the CDR3 is TGTGCCAGTAGTATACAAACTAGCGGGAGGACCGGGGAGCTGTTTTTT. Protein sequence: CASSIQTSGRTGELFF.

The chain is built from TRBV2 and TRBJ1-6; D gene uncertain. V was trimmed by 4 bases and J by 7 bases, leaving 14 bases between them. Germline V CDR1 and CDR2: SNHLY, FYNNEI. The CDR3 is 15 residues long. In DNA, the CDR3 is TGTGCCAGCAGTGGTCTTGGCAGTAACAATTCACCCCTCCACTTT. Amino acids: CASSGLGSNNSPLHF.